This section outlines one TCR beta chain sequence together with its context. What it binds is unknown. The V and J ends lost 1 base and 1 base respectively, with 4 bases between them. Germline values: CDR1 SGHTA, CDR2 FQGTGA. The CDR3 extends over 13 amino acids. These data belong to a study of early T cells in non-severe SARS-CoV-2 infection. Study context: The study sequenced bulk RNA from unsorted whole blood, with chains unpaired. Study-wide results and caveats: Anti-spike CD8 responses were favored in VDJdb matching, and private and CD4 specificities were missed.

Each cDNA molecule carried a unique molecular identifier. TCRdb recomputed calls from the 5' RACE reads with MiXCR, one row per CDR3 protein. The sample includes about 110,000 distinct CDR3 sequences, around 13% seen only once; the top ten take 3.8%. Sequencing used whole blood, obtained at baseline. The sequence derives from an adult who was a healthcare worker with PCR-confirmed SARS-CoV-2 infection or an uninfected control (not recorded which). The rearrangement uses TRBV7-3 and TRBJ1-1, with no clear D. CDR3 loop: CASSLNGNTEAFF. DNA of the CDR3: TGTGCCAGCAGCTTAAACGGGAACACTGAAGCTTTCTTT.